The source of this T cell receptor (beta chain) is a study of blood T cell repertoires in COVID-19. The table lists this clone with a count of one. Trimming stripped 0 bases from V and 1 base from J, with 11 bases between. Germline V CDR1 and CDR2: SGHTS, YDEGEE. The CDR3 has 16 residues. Generated by immunoSEQ multiplex PCR, the TCRdb table keeps only in-frame clones and is missing some. Here the sample spans tens of thousands of clones, 75% to 95% being singletons. The clonotype comes from a man between 60 and 75 years old with acute or convalescent COVID-19. The chain couples TRBV5-8 to TRBJ1-5; D gene ambiguous. The sequencing sample was made of peripheral blood. The chain's CDR3 is CASSLVLGRSNQPQHF. For the CDR3, the DNA is TGTGCCAGCAGCTTGGTTCTGGGCAGGAGCAATCAGCCCCAGCATTTT.